The rows below give T cell receptor beta chains drawn from one sample of a study of shared clonotypes between healthy human individuals. Generated by immunoSEQ multiplex PCR, the TCRdb table keeps only in-frame clones and is missing some. The table includes roughly 500,000 clones, almost 80% detected once. Material for sequencing was PBMCs. The receptors derive from a woman aged 35 to 49 in good health. Some clones in this sample may be carry-over from other donors' samples. CDR3s include the opening cysteine and the closing phenylalanine or tryptophan. A D gene is named only where the DNA matches it firmly. Size is stated for part of the rows, as once, few or many counts, or as a class when the clone is expanded.

size | J | V | D | CDR3 | DNA
. | TRBJ1-2 | TRBV5-6 | . | CASSLAPGSYGYTF | TGTGCCAGCAGCTTGGCCCCAGGATCCTATGGCTACACCTTC
few | TRBJ1-5 | TRBV19 | . | CASSIRGDNQPQHF | TGTGCCAGTAGTATCAGGGGTGACAATCAGCCCCAGCATTTT
many | TRBJ2-2 | TRBV7-3 | . | CASSPTRDNTGELFF | TGTGCCAGCAGCCCGACTAGGGACAACACCGGGGAGCTGTTTTTT
. | TRBJ2-3 | TRBV11-2 | TRBD1 | CASSKTGGGIDTQYF | TGTGCCAGCAGCAAAACAGGGGGCGGTATCGATACGCAGTATTTT
. | TRBJ2-3 | TRBV6-1 | . | CASSESFVAGTSTDTQYF | TGTGCCAGCAGTGAATCCTTCGTCGCCGGGACTAGCACAGATACGCAGTATTTT
. | TRBJ1-1 | TRBV2 | . | CASNRETVGGEAFF | TGTGCCAGCAATAGGGAGACAGTAGGGGGTGAAGCTTTCTTT
. | TRBJ1-5 | TRBV6-6 | . | CASSYGPGSNQPQHF | TGTGCCAGCAGTTACGGGCCGGGGAGCAATCAGCCCCAGCATTTT
few | TRBJ1-3 | TRBV6-5 | . | CASSYRRTTGNTIYF | TGTGCCAGCAGCTACAGGCGGACAACTGGAAACACCATATATTTT
. | TRBJ2-1 | TRBV6-5 | . | CASSWASYNEQFF | TGTGCCAGCAGTTGGGCTAGCTACAATGAGCAGTTCTTC
. | TRBJ2-7 | TRBV6-1 | TRBD2 | CASISSGSYEQYF | TGTGCCAGCATTTCTAGCGGGAGTTACGAGCAGTACTTC
. | TRBJ2-1 | TRBV27 | . | CASSSLQRPEQFF | TGTGCCAGCAGTTCCCTCCAGCGACCTGAGCAGTTCTTC
. | TRBJ1-2 | TRBV5-4 | TRBD1 | CASSLSGGYYYGYTF | TGTGCCAGCAGCTTGTCAGGGGGCTATTACTATGGCTACACCTTC
. | TRBJ2-7 | TRBV9 | TRBD1 | CASSYRDRAYEQYF | TGTGCCAGCAGCTACCGGGACAGGGCCTACGAGCAGTACTTC
. | TRBJ2-3 | TRBV5-1 | . | CASRSGGTDTQYF | TGCGCCAGCAGATCGGGAGGCACAGATACGCAGTATTTT
. | TRBJ2-7 | TRBV25-1 | TRBD1 | CASSEEDRAYEQYF | TGTGCCAGCAGTGAGGAGGACAGGGCCTACGAGCAGTACTTC
. | TRBJ2-5 | TRBV25-1 | TRBD2 | CASSELLAGAGGGETQYF | TGTGCCAGCAGTGAATTACTAGCGGGAGCCGGGGGGGGAGAGACCCAGTACTTC
. | TRBJ2-3 | TRBV7-9 | . | CASSLGFGAFTDTQYF | TGTGCCAGCAGCTTAGGGTTTGGAGCTTTCACAGATACGCAGTATTTT
. | TRBJ1-1 | TRBV5-4 | TRBD1 | CASSPGQGIGTEAFF | TGTGCCAGCAGCCCGGGACAGGGTATCGGCACTGAAGCTTTCTTT
many | TRBJ2-7 | TRBV15 | TRBD1 | CATRTGTEVKVSYEQYF | TGTGCCACCAGGACCGGGACAGAAGTAAAAGTCTCCTACGAGCAGTACTTC
. | TRBJ2-1 | TRBV4-3 | . | CASSRSASNEQFF | TGCGCCAGCAGCCGATCTGCGAGCAATGAGCAGTTCTTC
. | TRBJ1-4 | TRBV5-4 | TRBD1 | CASSSSGTGDEKLFF | TGTGCCAGCAGCTCATCCGGGACAGGAGACGAAAAACTGTTTTTT
once | TRBJ2-3 | TRBV5-1 | TRBD2 | CASSLEGRESTDTQYF | TGCGCCAGCAGCTTGGAGGGGCGGGAGAGCACAGATACGCAGTATTTT
. | TRBJ2-7 | TRBV7-2 | TRBD2 | CASSLGSGAGIPYEQYF | TGTGCCAGCAGCTTAGGGAGCGGAGCGGGGATACCCTACGAGCAGTACTTC
. | TRBJ2-1 | TRBV5-4 | . | CASSQGSGGVNEQFF | TGTGCCAGCAGCCAGGGTAGCGGAGGGGTCAATGAGCAGTTCTTC
. | TRBJ1-6 | TRBV30 | . | CAWSGTVRGSPLHF | TGTGCCTGGAGCGGAACAGTACGGGGGTCACCCCTCCACTTT
. | TRBJ2-1 | TRBV15 | TRBD2 | CATSRRTSGRENEQFF | TGTGCCACCAGCAGAAGGACTAGCGGGAGGGAAAATGAGCAGTTCTTC
. | TRBJ2-5 | TRBV21-1 | . | CASRKEGREREETQYF | TGTGCCAGCAGGAAAGAGGGGCGGGAGAGGGAGGAGACCCAGTACTTC
once | TRBJ2-2 | TRBV7-9 | TRBD2 | CASSLEGLAGGSTGELFF | TGTGCCAGCAGCTTAGAAGGACTAGCGGGAGGCTCAACCGGGGAGCTGTTTTTT
. | TRBJ1-6 | TRBV29-1 | . | CSVRNGDNSPLHF | TGCAGCGTCCGAAACGGGGATAATTCACCCCTCCACTTT
. | TRBJ2-5 | TRBV9 | TRBD2 | CASSVGVAGAQETQYF | TGTGCCAGCAGCGTAGGGGTAGCGGGAGCCCAGGAGACCCAGTACTTC
. | TRBJ2-2 | TRBV29-1 | TRBD2 | CSVGLAGGPRTGELFF | TGCAGCGTTGGACTAGCGGGAGGGCCGCGAACCGGGGAGCTGTTTTTT
few | TRBJ1-1 | TRBV12-2 | . | CASRRVRGGQKKYEAFF | TGTGCAAGTCGCCGGGTTAGGGGGGGACAGAAAAAATATGAAGCTTTCTTT
. | TRBJ2-2 | TRBV7-3 | TRBD2 | CASSFSSGRAGELFF | TGTGCCAGCAGCTTCTCTAGCGGGAGGGCCGGGGAGCTGTTTTTT
. | TRBJ2-6 | TRBV5-6 | . | CASSLGTFTSGANVLTF | TGTGCCAGCAGCTTGGGGACCTTTACGAGCGGGGCCAACGTCCTGACTTTC
. | TRBJ2-2 | TRBV27 | TRBD1 | CASSLRGPTGELFF | TGTGCCAGCAGTTTAAGGGGGCCAACCGGGGAGCTGTTTTTT
once | TRBJ1-1 | TRBV29-1 | . | CSVEGGSSEAFF | TGCAGCGTTGAAGGGGGGTCATCTGAAGCTTTCTTT
. | TRBJ2-1 | TRBV4-3 | . | CASSQEGERSYNEQFF | TGCGCCAGCAGCCAAGAGGGAGAACGCTCCTACAATGAGCAGTTCTTC
many | TRBJ2-7 | TRBV4-2 | . | CASSQDGGDRTYEQYF | TGTGCCAGCAGCCAAGATGGGGGAGACAGGACCTACGAGCAGTACTTC
many | TRBJ2-7 | TRBV28 | TRBD2 | CASRYTSGRALEQYF | TGTGCCAGCAGATACACTAGCGGGAGGGCCCTCGAGCAGTACTTC
. | TRBJ2-3 | TRBV19 | TRBD2 | CASSIALAGGRNTQYF | TGTGCCAGTAGTATAGCCCTAGCGGGAGGTCGAAATACGCAGTATTTT
. | TRBJ2-7 | TRBV28 | . | CASSFPGAGYEQYF | TGTGCCAGCAGTTTCCCAGGGGCGGGCTACGAGCAGTACTTC
. | TRBJ1-5 | TRBV2 | . | CASRGLNQPQHF | TGTGCCAGCCGGGGCCTAAATCAGCCCCAGCATTTT
. | TRBJ1-2 | TRBV6-1 | TRBD1 | CASSEGDRSDGYTF | TGTGCCAGCAGTGAAGGGGACAGGTCGGATGGCTACACCTTC
. | TRBJ2-3 | TRBV2 | . | CASRDNGDTQYF | TGTGCCAGCAGGGATAATGGGGATACGCAGTATTTT